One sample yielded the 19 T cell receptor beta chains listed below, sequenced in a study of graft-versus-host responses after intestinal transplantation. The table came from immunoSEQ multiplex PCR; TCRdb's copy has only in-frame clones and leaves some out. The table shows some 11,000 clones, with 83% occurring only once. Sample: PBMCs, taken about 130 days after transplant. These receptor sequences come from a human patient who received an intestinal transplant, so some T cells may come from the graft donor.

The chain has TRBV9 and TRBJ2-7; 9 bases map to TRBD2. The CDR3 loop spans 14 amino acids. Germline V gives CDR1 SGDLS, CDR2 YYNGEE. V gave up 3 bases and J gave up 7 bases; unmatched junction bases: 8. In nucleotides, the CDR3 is TGTGCCAGCAGCGGGGGGACTAGCATCCTGGAGCAGTACTTC. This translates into CASSGGTSILEQYF.

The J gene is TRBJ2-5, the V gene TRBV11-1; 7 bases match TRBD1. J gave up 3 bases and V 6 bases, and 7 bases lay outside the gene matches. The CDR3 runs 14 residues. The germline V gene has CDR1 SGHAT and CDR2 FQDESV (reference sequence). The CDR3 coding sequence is TGTGCCAGCAGTCCTACTGACAGGGAAGAGACCCAGTACTTC. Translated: CASSPTDREETQYF.

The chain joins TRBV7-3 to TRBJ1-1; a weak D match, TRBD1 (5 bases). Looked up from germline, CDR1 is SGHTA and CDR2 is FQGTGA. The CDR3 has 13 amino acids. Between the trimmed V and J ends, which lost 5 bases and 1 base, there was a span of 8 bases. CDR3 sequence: CASSPQGNTEAFF. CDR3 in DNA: TGTGCCAGCAGCCCCCAGGGGAACACTGAAGCTTTCTTT.

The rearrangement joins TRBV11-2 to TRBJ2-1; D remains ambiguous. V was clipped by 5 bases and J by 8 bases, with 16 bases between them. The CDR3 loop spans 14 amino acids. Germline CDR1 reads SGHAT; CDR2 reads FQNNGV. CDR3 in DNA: TGTGCCAGCAGCCCTGGTAGTGAACTGGATGAGCAGTTCTTC. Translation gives CASSPGSELDEQFF.

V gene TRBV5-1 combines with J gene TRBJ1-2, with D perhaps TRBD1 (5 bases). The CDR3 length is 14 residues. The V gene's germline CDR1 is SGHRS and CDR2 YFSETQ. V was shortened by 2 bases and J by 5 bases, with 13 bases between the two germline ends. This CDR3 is CASSLGAVTYGYTF. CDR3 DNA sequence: TGCGCCAGCAGCTTAGGGGCAGTGACATATGGCTACACCTTC.

CDR3 region: CASSSQGGGEPYEQYF. CDR3 DNA sequence: TGTGCCAGCAGTTCCCAAGGGGGGGGCGAACCCTACGAGCAGTACTTC. The rearrangement links TRBV6-5 to TRBJ2-7; possible D gene TRBD2, 7 bases. The V and J ends lost 4 bases and 2 bases respectively, with 18 bases between them. Per the germline V gene, CDR1 is MNHEY and CDR2 is SVGAGI. The CDR3 is 16 amino acids.

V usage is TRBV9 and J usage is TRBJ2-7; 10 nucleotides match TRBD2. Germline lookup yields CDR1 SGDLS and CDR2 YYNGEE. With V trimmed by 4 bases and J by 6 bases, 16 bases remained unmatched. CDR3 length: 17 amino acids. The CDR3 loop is CASSPREASGSIGEQYF. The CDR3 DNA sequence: TGTGCCAGCAGCCCTCGGGAGGCTAGCGGGAGTATAGGCGAGCAGTACTTC.

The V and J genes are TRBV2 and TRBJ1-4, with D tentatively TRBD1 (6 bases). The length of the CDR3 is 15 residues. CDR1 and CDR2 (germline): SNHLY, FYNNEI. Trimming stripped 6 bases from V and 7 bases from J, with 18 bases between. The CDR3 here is CASRGTIRFAEKLFF. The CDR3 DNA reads TGTGCCAGCAGGGGGACAATAAGATTTGCTGAAAAACTGTTTTTT.

CDR3 protein: CASSAGGLAGTYEQYF. The CDR3, as DNA: TGTGCCAGCAGTGCTGGGGGACTAGCGGGAACCTACGAGCAGTACTTC. The genes are TRBV9 and TRBJ2-7, with 13 bases matching TRBD2. The trim removed 5 bases at V and 2 bases at J, leaving 7 bases unmatched. This CDR3 has 16 residues. Germline CDR1 reads SGDLS; CDR2 reads YYNGEE.

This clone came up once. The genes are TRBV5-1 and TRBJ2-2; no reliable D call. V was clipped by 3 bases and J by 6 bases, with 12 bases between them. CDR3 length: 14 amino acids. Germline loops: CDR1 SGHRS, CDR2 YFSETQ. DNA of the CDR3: TGCGCCAGCAGCTCGACCGTGAATGCCGGGGAGCTGTTTTTT. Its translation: CASSSTVNAGELFF.

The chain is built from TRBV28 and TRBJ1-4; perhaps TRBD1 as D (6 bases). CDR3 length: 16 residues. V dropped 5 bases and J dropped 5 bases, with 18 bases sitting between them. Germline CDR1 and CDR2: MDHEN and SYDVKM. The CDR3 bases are TGTGCCAGCAGTGGGGGCCTTCTGACGGGGAATGAAAAACTGTTTTTT. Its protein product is CASSGGLLTGNEKLFF.

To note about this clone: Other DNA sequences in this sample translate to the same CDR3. Here the CDR3 reads CASSSSLTGGAEGYTF. CDR3 coding DNA: TGTGCCAGCAGTTCCTCCCTGACAGGGGGTGCGGAGGGCTACACCTTC. The chain joins TRBV27 to TRBJ1-2; the match to TRBD1 covers 9 bases. The J segment lost 8 bases and the V segment lost 4 bases, leaving 14 bases of the junction unmatched. The CDR3 sequence is 16 residues long. Germline values: CDR1 MNHEY, CDR2 SMNVEV (reference sequence).

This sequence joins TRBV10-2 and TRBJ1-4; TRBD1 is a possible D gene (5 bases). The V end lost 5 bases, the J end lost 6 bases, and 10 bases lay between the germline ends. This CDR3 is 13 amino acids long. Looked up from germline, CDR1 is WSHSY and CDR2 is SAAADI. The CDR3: CASSWGEDEKLFF. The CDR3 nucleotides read TGCGCCAGCAGTTGGGGGGAAGATGAAAAACTGTTTTTT.

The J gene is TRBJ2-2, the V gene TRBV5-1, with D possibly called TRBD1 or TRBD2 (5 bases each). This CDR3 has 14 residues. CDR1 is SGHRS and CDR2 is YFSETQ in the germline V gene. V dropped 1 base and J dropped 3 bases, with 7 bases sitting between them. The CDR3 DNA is TGCGCCAGCAGCTTGCTGGGGGACACCGGGGAGCTGTTTTTT. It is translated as CASSLLGDTGELFF.

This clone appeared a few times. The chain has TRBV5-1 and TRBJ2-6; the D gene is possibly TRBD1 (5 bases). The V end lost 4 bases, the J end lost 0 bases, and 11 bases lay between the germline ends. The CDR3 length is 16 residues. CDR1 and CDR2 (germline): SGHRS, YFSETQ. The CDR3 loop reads CASSLQGLSGANVLTF. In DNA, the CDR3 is TGCGCCAGCAGCCTCCAGGGCCTCTCTGGGGCCAACGTCCTGACTTTC.

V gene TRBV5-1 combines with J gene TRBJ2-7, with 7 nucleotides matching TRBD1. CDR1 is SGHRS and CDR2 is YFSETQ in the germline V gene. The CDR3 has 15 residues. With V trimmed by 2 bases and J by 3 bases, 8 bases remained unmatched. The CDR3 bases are TGCGCCAGCAGCTTAGAACCGGGACAGTTCTACGAGCAGTACTTC. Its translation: CASSLEPGQFYEQYF.

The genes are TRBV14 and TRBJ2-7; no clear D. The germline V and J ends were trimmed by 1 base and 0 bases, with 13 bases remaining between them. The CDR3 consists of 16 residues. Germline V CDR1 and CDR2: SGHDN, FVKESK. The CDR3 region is CASSQARGVSSYEQYF. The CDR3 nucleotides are TGTGCCAGCAGCCAAGCCCGCGGTGTTTCCTCCTACGAGCAGTACTTC.

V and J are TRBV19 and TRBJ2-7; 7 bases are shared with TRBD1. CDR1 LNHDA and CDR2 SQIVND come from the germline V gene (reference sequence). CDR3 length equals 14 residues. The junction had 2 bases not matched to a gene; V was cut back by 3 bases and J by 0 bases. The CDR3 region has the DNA TGTGCCAGTAGTATCACAGGGGCCTCCTACGAGCAGTACTTC. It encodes CASSITGASYEQYF.

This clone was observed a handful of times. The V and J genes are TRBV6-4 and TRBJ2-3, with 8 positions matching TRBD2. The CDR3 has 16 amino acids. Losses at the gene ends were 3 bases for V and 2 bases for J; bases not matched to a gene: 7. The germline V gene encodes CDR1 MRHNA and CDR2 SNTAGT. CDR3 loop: CASSESAGGSTDTQYF. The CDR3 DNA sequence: TGTGCCAGCAGTGAATCCGCGGGAGGTTCCACAGATACGCAGTATTTT.